The 5 T cell receptor beta chains in this list originate from one sample, sequenced in a study of shared clonotypes between healthy human individuals. Some clones are missing from TCRdb's copy, which holds only in-frame ones; the method was immunoSEQ multiplex PCR. The sample contains about 480,000 clones, around 74% of which appear only once. The sequencing sample was made of PBMCs. These receptor sequences come from a woman aged 40 to 49 in good health. Some clones in this sample may be carry-over from other donors' samples.

V gene TRBV20-1 combines with J gene TRBJ1-1; no firm D call. The CDR3 totals 11 residues. The V and J ends lost 4 bases and 0 bases respectively, with 3 bases between them. Germline CDR1 DFQATT, CDR2 SNEGSKA (reference sequence). The CDR3 region has the DNA TGCAGTGCTATCATGAACACTGAAGCTTTCTTT. It codes for CSAIMNTEAFF.

This chain connects TRBV2 to TRBJ1-1; perhaps TRBD1 as D (6 bases). The CDR3 is made up of 13 amino acids. Germline CDR1 is SNHLY and CDR2 is FYNNEI. V was trimmed by 5 bases and J by 1 base, leaving 8 bases between them. As DNA, the CDR3 is TGTGCCAGCAGTTCAGGGGAGAACACTGAAGCTTTCTTT. Its translation is CASSSGENTEAFF.

The rearrangement uses TRBV28 and TRBJ2-5; 7 bases line up with TRBD1. Gene TRBJ2-7 matches the end of the DNA better, so the J call may be wrong. Germline CDR1 is MDHEN and CDR2 is SYDVKM. The length of the CDR3 is 13 residues. The CDR3 bases are TGTGCCAGCAGGTCGACAGGGACCCACGAGCAGTACTTC. This codes for CASRSTGTHEQYF.

This clone was observed a few times. This rearrangement joins TRBV30 to TRBJ1-1; TRBD1 is a possible D gene (6 bases). The CDR3 totals 14 residues. Germline V gene lookup returns CDR1 GTSNPN and CDR2 SVGIG (reference sequence). Between the trimmed V and J ends, which lost 2 bases and 1 base, there was a span of 11 bases. Here the CDR3 reads CAWSRDRSNTEAFF. The CDR3 DNA sequence: TGTGCCTGGAGTAGAGACAGGTCGAACACTGAAGCTTTCTTT.

This CDR3 is CASSPGQISGNTIYF. The DNA for the CDR3 is TGTGCCAGCAGCCCTGGACAGATCTCTGGAAACACCATATATTTT. The chain couples TRBV7-6 to TRBJ1-3; D possibly corresponds to TRBD1 (6 bases). The germline gives CDR1 SGHVS, CDR2 FNYEAQ. V was cut by 5 bases and J by 0 bases, with 11 bases left in between. The CDR3 length is 15 residues. Variable domain in full (rest from reference TRBV7-6 and TRBJ1-3): GAGVSQSPRYKVTKRGQDVALRCDPISGHVSLYWYRQALGQGPEFLTYFNYEAQQDKSGLPNDRFSAERPEGSISTLTIQRTEQRDSAMYRCASSPGQISGNTIYFGEGSWLTVV.